This is a list of T cell receptor beta chains from one sample in a study of identical twins. TCRdb used MiXCR to reprocess the 5' RACE reads, holding one entry per CDR3 protein. The sample records 690,000 or so distinct CDR3 sequences, around 8.3% being singletons. This same sample was also part of a study on yellow fever vaccine responses in identical twins.

Material for sequencing was PBMCs. The receptor source for this set is a woman younger than 35 in good health. The CDR3 runs from the conserved cysteine through the conserved F or W. The order of the fields is D gene, V gene, J gene, clone size, CDR3 DNA, CDR3 protein. The D gene is left open where the match is weak. Clone size is given for some rows only: seen once, a few or many times, or a class if the clone is expanded.

NA	TRBV7-9	TRBJ2-5	NA	TGTGCCAGCAGCCACCGGGACTTTCCTAGGGACCAGTACTTC	CASSHRDFPRDQYF
NA	TRBV30	TRBJ2-1	few	TGTGCCTGGAGTACCAGGGGCTACAATGAGCAGTTCTTC	CAWSTRGYNEQFF
NA	TRBV7-9	TRBJ1-1	NA	TGTGCCAGCAGCTTAGTTCGGGCCCAGGACACTGAAGCTTTCTTT	CASSLVRAQDTEAFF
NA	TRBV20-1	TRBJ2-7	few	TGCAGTGCTACGGTGACCCACTACGAGCAGTACTTC	CSATVTHYEQYF
NA	TRBV2	TRBJ2-1	many	TGTGCCAGCAAGGGAACTGGCGAGTACAATGAGCAGTTCTTC	CASKGTGEYNEQFF
NA	TRBV5-5	TRBJ1-5	many	TGTGCCAGCAGCTTGGGACAGTATAGCAATCAGCCCCAGCATTTT	CASSLGQYSNQPQHF
TRBD2	TRBV2	TRBJ2-5	few	TGTGCCAGCACTAGCGGGATTACGGAGACCCAGTACTTC	CASTSGITETQYF
NA	TRBV14	TRBJ2-7	NA	TGTGCCAGCAGCCAATTCCCGGGACCTCAATACGAGCAGTACTTC	CASSQFPGPQYEQYF
NA	TRBV20-1	TRBJ1-1	few	TGCAGTGCTAGATCAGAGTTCGACGGCACTGAAGCTTTCTTT	CSARSEFDGTEAFF
NA	TRBV6-2/TRBV6-3	TRBJ2-7	many	TGTGCCAGCACCCTCCAGAGGCGATTGAGCTCCTACGAGCAGTACTTC	CASTLQRRLSSYEQYF
NA	TRBV7-2	TRBJ2-3	many	TGTGCCAGCGGGCCTCCGGGAGTGAAAGATACGCAGTATTTT	CASGPPGVKDTQYF
NA	TRBV25-1	TRBJ2-3	NA	TGTGCCAGCAGTGAATTGGTCCAGGGACGCACAGATACGCAGTATTTT	CASSELVQGRTDTQYF
TRBD2	TRBV5-6	TRBJ2-5	few	TGTGCCAGCAGCTTGTTTCTAGCGGGAGTTGTGGAAGAGACCCAGTACTTC	CASSLFLAGVVEETQYF
TRBD2	TRBV20-1	TRBJ2-7	few	TGCAGTGCTAGAGACAGGACTAGCGGGCTCTACGAGCAGTACTTC	CSARDRTSGLYEQYF
TRBD1	TRBV15	TRBJ2-3	NA	TGTGCCACCAGCAGTACACAGGGGGCGCGCACAGATACGCAGTATTTT	CATSSTQGARTDTQYF
NA	TRBV24-1	TRBJ2-1	NA	TGTGCCACCAGTGATCCCGGGCGGTTCCGGTACAATGAGCAGTTCTTC	CATSDPGRFRYNEQFF
TRBD1	TRBV28	TRBJ2-7	few	TGTGCCAGCAGTTTGAGTCTCGGGACAGGGGGACTCGACGAGCAGTACTTC	CASSLSLGTGGLDEQYF
NA	TRBV16	TRBJ2-7	few	TGTGCCAGCAGCCCAATGGATTCCGAGCAGTACTTC	CASSPMDSEQYF
NA	TRBV12-3/TRBV12-4	TRBJ2-5	many	TGTGCCAGCAGTACCGACATACCCGAAGAGACCCAGTACTTC	CASSTDIPEETQYF
TRBD2	TRBV5-1	TRBJ2-3	NA	TGCGCCAGCAGCTTGGTACAGCGGGGGGGCACTAGCACAGATACGCAGTATTTT	CASSLVQRGGTSTDTQYF
NA	TRBV7-9	TRBJ2-7	NA	TGTGCCAGCAGCTTAGTAGGCCACTCCTACGAGCAGTACTTC	CASSLVGHSYEQYF
TRBD1	TRBV9	TRBJ2-1	few	TGTGCCAGCAGCAAACAGGGACAGGGATCCAATGAGCAGTTCTTC	CASSKQGQGSNEQFF
NA	TRBV27	TRBJ2-3	few	TGTGCCAGCAGTTTATTTGAAGGCGATACGCAGTATTTT	CASSLFEGDTQYF
NA	TRBV6-1	TRBJ1-1	few	TGTGCCAGCAGTGAAGGAAGGACTGAAGCTTTCTTT	CASSEGRTEAFF
NA	TRBV25-1	TRBJ1-2	many	TGTGCCAGCAGTGAGGGCTGGGGACGGGACTATGGCTACACCTTC	CASSEGWGRDYGYTF
TRBD2	TRBV20-1	TRBJ2-1	few	TGCAGATCCACTTTTCGGCGGGGGGAAGTAAATGAGCAGTTCTTC	CRSTFRRGEVNEQFF
NA	TRBV20-1	TRBJ2-7	few	TGCAGTGCTACTTCTCTTAGGGGGGCGGGGGAGCAGTACTTC	CSATSLRGAGEQYF
NA	TRBV3-1	TRBJ1-2	few	TGTGCCAGCAGCCCGGGACCGTCGAGCTATGGCTACACCTTC	CASSPGPSSYGYTF
TRBD2	TRBV9	TRBJ2-2	many	TGTGCCAGCAGCCCCGGTATCCTGGGGCTAGCGGGAGCGTACACCGGGGAGCTGTTTTTT	CASSPGILGLAGAYTGELFF
TRBD1	TRBV2	TRBJ2-1	NA	TGTGCCAGAGGGACAGAGAGCTCCTACAATGAGCAGTTCTTC	CARGTESSYNEQFF
TRBD1	TRBV3-1	TRBJ2-3	NA	TGTGCCAGCAGCCAAGTGTCGGGACAGGGCACGCAGTATTTT	CASSQVSGQGTQYF
TRBD1	TRBV6-1	TRBJ2-5	NA	TGTGCCAGCAGTGAAACTGAAGTGGGTGGGAAGGGACAGGGCGCCAGGGAGACCCAGTACTTC	CASSETEVGGKGQGARETQYF
TRBD2	TRBV10-3	TRBJ2-3	many	TGTGCCATCAGGAACCCGGGACTAGCGGCCACAGATACGCAGTATTTT	CAIRNPGLAATDTQYF
NA	TRBV20-1	TRBJ1-2	many	TGCAGTGCTAGTTCCAGGGTAGGGTATGGCTACACCTTC	CSASSRVGYGYTF
NA	TRBV6-1	TRBJ2-5	few	TGTGCCAGCAGCGTAACAGGGATAGGAGAGACCCAGTACTTC	CASSVTGIGETQYF
NA	TRBV3-1	TRBJ2-5	NA	TGTGCCAGCAGCCAAAAGGGAGCCCCCCAAGAGACCCAGTACTTC	CASSQKGAPQETQYF
NA	TRBV20-1	TRBJ2-5	few	TGCAGTGCTAGAGCAGCCCTCGAACCTGGGAAGACCCAGTACTTC	CSARAALEPGKTQYF
NA	TRBV20-1	TRBJ2-7	many	TGCAGTGCTAGAGATTATATGCCACCGGGACAAGGCAACGAGCAGTACTTC	CSARDYMPPGQGNEQYF
TRBD1	TRBV6-1	TRBJ1-4	NA	TGTGCCAGCAGTTTACGTGGGACAGGGGGTGAAAAACTGTTTTTT	CASSLRGTGGEKLFF
NA	TRBV12-3/TRBV12-4	TRBJ1-4	many	TGTGCCAGCAGAGTAAGGGGGTCCCCCGCGGCGTTT	CASRVRGSPAAF
TRBD2	TRBV11-1	TRBJ2-7	NA	TGTGCCAGCAGCTTAGGCGCGGGAGAAGGCCATACGTTCTACGAGCAGTACTTC	CASSLGAGEGHTFYEQYF
NA	TRBV6-2/TRBV6-3	TRBJ2-1	few	TGTGCCAGCAGTTACTCGCCGGGATCTTCCTACAATGAGCAGTTCTTC	CASSYSPGSSYNEQFF
NA	TRBV5-1	TRBJ2-7	many	TGCGCCAGCAGCCTGGAAGTTGCCGCTACCTACGAGCAGTACTTC	CASSLEVAATYEQYF
NA	TRBV6-2/TRBV6-3	TRBJ2-7	many	TGTGCCAGCAGTTACTCTCCCAACGCGCAGGGAGGCTACTACGAGCAGTACTTC	CASSYSPNAQGGYYEQYF
TRBD2	TRBV2	TRBJ2-5	few	TGTGCCAGCACCCTAGAACTAGCGGGGGGAGAGACCCAGTACTTC	CASTLELAGGETQYF
NA	TRBV7-8	TRBJ2-4	NA	TGTGCCAGCAGCTCAAGAGACAGGGAGGACATTCAGTACTTC	CASSSRDREDIQYF